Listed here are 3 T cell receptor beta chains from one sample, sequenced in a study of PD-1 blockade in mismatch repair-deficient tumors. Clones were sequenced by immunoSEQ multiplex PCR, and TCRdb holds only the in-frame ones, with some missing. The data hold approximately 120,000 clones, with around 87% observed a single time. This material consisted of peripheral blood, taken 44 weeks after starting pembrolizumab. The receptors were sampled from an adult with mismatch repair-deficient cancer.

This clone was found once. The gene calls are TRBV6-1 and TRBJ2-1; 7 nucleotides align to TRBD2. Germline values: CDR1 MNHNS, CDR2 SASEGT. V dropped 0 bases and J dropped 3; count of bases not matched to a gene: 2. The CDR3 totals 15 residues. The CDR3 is CASSEARTSYNEQFF. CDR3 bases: TGTGCCAGCAGTGAAGCGCGGACTAGCTACAATGAGCAGTTCTTC.

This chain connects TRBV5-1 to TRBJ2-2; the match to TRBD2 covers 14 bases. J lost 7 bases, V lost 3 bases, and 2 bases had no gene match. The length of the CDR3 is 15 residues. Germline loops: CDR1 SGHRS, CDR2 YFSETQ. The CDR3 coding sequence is TGCGCCAGCAGCTGGGGGACTAGCGGGAGCGGGGAGCTGTTTTTT. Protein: CASSWGTSGSGELFF.

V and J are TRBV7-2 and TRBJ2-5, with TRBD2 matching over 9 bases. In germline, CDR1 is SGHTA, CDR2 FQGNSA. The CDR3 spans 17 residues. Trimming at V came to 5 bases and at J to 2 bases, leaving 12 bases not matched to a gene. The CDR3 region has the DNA TGTGCCAGCAGCCACCGGGTTAGCGGGAGCAGACAAGAGACCCAGTACTTC. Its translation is CASSHRVSGSRQETQYF.